Shown below are 21 T cell receptor beta chains from a single sample sequenced in a study of shared clonotypes between healthy human individuals. Profiled with immunoSEQ multiplex PCR; TCRdb holds only in-frame clones, not every one. The profile shows 400,000 to 550,000 clones, around three quarters of them singletons. The sample was PBMCs. All receptors come from a woman aged 35 to 49 in good health. Some clones in this sample may be carry-over from other donors' samples.

This rearrangement joins TRBV29-1 to TRBJ2-1; 11 bases line up with TRBD2. This CDR3 comprises 14 residues. From germline, CDR1 is SQVTM and CDR2 ANQGSEA. V shed 7 bases and J 1 base; nucleotides not matched to a gene: 3. This chain's CDR3 is CSARLAGSYNEQFF. In DNA, the CDR3 is TGCAGCGCCAGACTAGCGGGATCCTACAATGAGCAGTTCTTC.

J is TRBJ2-7 and V is TRBV27, with D possibly being TRBD2 (6 bases). V lost 6 bases to trimming and J lost 3 bases, with 15 bases between them. The CDR3 has 14 residues. Looked up from germline, CDR1 is MNHEY and CDR2 is SMNVEV (reference sequence). The CDR3 DNA follows: TGTGCCAGCAGCTACTCGCGGGGATTCTACGAGCAGTACTTC. Its translation is CASSYSRGFYEQYF.

The rearrangement links TRBV28 to TRBJ2-7; 9 positions agree with TRBD2. There are 15 residues in the CDR3. Germline trimming cut 2 bases from V and 2 bases from J; bases unmatched to any gene: 4. From germline, CDR1 is MDHEN and CDR2 SYDVKM. CDR3 in amino acids: CASSLLAGLTYEQYF. The DNA of the CDR3 is TGTGCCAGCAGTTTACTAGCGGGGCTCACCTACGAGCAGTACTTC.

The rearrangement links TRBV28 to TRBJ2-7, with 8 positions matching TRBD2. The germline V gene has CDR1 MDHEN and CDR2 SYDVKM. The CDR3 covers 14 residues. Unmatched junction bases numbered 3, after V lost 2 bases and J lost 3 bases. The CDR3 DNA follows: TGTGCCAGCAGTTTAGGAGCGGGAGACTACGAGCAGTACTTC. Translating gives CASSLGAGDYEQYF.

The chain is built from TRBV28 and TRBJ1-2; D call uncertain. Germline loops: CDR1 MDHEN, CDR2 SYDVKM. V dropped 3 bases and J dropped 6 bases, with 11 bases sitting between them. The CDR3 has 13 residues. The CDR3 loop reads CASSFRRAHGYTF. DNA of the CDR3: TGTGCCAGCAGTTTTCGGAGGGCTCATGGCTACACCTTC.

This clone occurred once. The chain uses TRBV4-2 and TRBJ2-5; perhaps TRBD1 as D (5 bases). Matching the DNA end better, TRBJ2-7 makes the J call doubtful. Germline values: CDR1 LGHNA, CDR2 YNFKEQ. This CDR3 has 13 amino acids. CDR3 coding DNA: TGTGCCAGCAGCCAACAGGGATTCTACGAGCAGTACTTC. The encoded protein is CASSQQGFYEQYF.

Comment on this clone: A much bigger clone sits one base away, suggesting this may be a read error. The V gene is TRBV27, the J gene TRBJ2-3; TRBD2 agrees at 7 bases. The CDR3 contains 15 residues. Germline V gives CDR1 MNHEY, CDR2 SMNVEV (reference sequence). CDR3 sequence (DNA): TGTGCCAGCAGTTTGCTAGCGGAGCACACAGATGCGCAGTATTTT. Its translation: CASSLLAEHTDAQYF.

This clone has only one observation. One junction end does not reproduce the germline sequence, and a read error may be involved. The chain combines TRBV7-7 with TRBJ2-3; either TRBD1 or TRBD2 may fit D (5 bases each). There are 13 residues in the CDR3. Germline CDR1 is SSHAT and CDR2 is FNYEAQ (reference sequence). In DNA form, the CDR3 reads TGTGCTAGCAGCCGGGACAGCACAGATACGCAGTATTTT. This codes for CASSRDSTDTQYF. Full variable domain (rest looked up from reference TRBV7-7 and TRBJ2-3): GAGVSQSPRYKVTKRGQDVTLRCDPISSHATLYWYQQALGQGPEFLTYFNYEAQPDKSGLPSDRFSAERPEGSISTLTIQRTEQRDSAMYRCASSRDSTDTQYFGPGTRLTVL.

The rearrangement uses TRBV7-2 and TRBJ2-7, with a tentative D call TRBD2 (5 bases). Germline CDR1 is SGHTA and CDR2 is FQGNSA. The CDR3 runs to 13 residues. Trimming shortened V by 5 bases and J by 3 bases, and 11 bases separated the two germline ends. The CDR3 spells CASSPGIGYEQYF. Here the CDR3 DNA reads TGTGCCAGCAGCCCGGGAATCGGCTACGAGCAGTACTTC.

V is TRBV7-9 and J is TRBJ1-4; D gene unclear. Germline lookup yields CDR1 SEHNR and CDR2 FQNEAQ (reference sequence). The V end was cut by 4 bases, the J end by 5 bases, with 14 bases between. There are 15 residues in the CDR3. Here the CDR3 reads CASSSNMDGNEKLFF. The DNA for the CDR3 is TGTGCCAGCAGCTCCAACATGGACGGAAATGAAAAACTGTTTTTT.

The V and J genes are TRBV7-2 and TRBJ2-7; D possibly corresponds to TRBD1 (6 bases). The germline V and J ends were trimmed by 0 bases and 6 bases, with 9 bases remaining between them. This CDR3 is 13 amino acids long. CDR1 is SGHTA and CDR2 is FQGNSA in the germline V gene. In nucleotides, the CDR3 is TGTGCCAGCAGCTTAGCTACAGGGTTCGAGCAGTACTTC. It is translated as CASSLATGFEQYF.

The chain carries TRBV7-8 and TRBJ2-5; TRBD1 agrees at 11 bases. The CDR3 extends over 16 amino acids. Germline loops: CDR1 SGHVS, CDR2 FQNEAQ. With V trimmed by 1 base and J by 5 bases, 6 bases remained unmatched. The CDR3 loop reads CASSLGGTGGGETQYF. In nucleotides, the CDR3 is TGTGCCAGCAGCTTAGGAGGGACAGGGGGTGGGGAGACCCAGTACTTC. The full variable domain, completed using reference TRBV7-8 and TRBJ2-5, is GAGVSQSPRYKVAKRGQDVALRCDPISGHVSLFWYQQALGQGPEFLTYFQNEAQLDKSGLPSDRFFAERPEGSVSTLKIQRTQQEDSAVYLCASSLGGTGGGETQYFGPGTRLLVL.

This rearrangement joins TRBV6-1 to TRBJ2-3; D not resolved. Germline V gene data show CDR1 as MNHNS and CDR2 as SASEGT. The ends were cut back, 2 bases at V and 5 bases at J, with 8 bases in the middle. The CDR3 is 13 residues long. The CDR3 region is CASSESWGDTQYF. CDR3 DNA: TGTGCCAGCAGTGAAAGTTGGGGAGATACGCAGTATTTT.

This chain connects TRBV4-1 to TRBJ2-5; 9 bases line up with TRBD2. This CDR3 has 16 amino acids. Germline V gene sequence: CDR1 MGHRA, CDR2 YSYEKL. V lost 0 bases to trimming and J lost 4 bases; unmatched junction nucleotides: 6. CDR3 loop: CASSQDSGSLGETQYF. In nucleotides, the CDR3 is TGCGCCAGCAGCCAAGATAGCGGGAGTTTGGGAGAGACCCAGTACTTC.

The J gene is TRBJ2-3, the V gene TRBV7-3; D unclear. This CDR3 is 15 amino acids long. Germline CDR1 is SGHTA and CDR2 is FQGTGA. V lost 5 bases and J 2 bases, leaving 14 bases between the germline ends. In nucleotides, the CDR3 is TGTGCCAGCAGCCCGGGTGGCGAGACCACAGATACGCAGTATTTT. Amino acid sequence: CASSPGGETTDTQYF.

The V and J genes are TRBV9 and TRBJ2-3, with 8 bases matching TRBD1. Germline CDR1 reads SGDLS; CDR2 reads YYNGEE. The V gene end was trimmed by 7 bases and the J gene end by 5 bases; junction bases not matched to a gene: 6. CDR3 length: 13 amino acids. CDR3 coding DNA: TGTGCCAGCGCCGGGACAGGAGTAGATACGCAGTATTTT. Residues: CASAGTGVDTQYF.

V usage is TRBV5-1 and J usage is TRBJ2-7, with TRBD2 matching over 13 bases. Trimming at V came to 3 bases and at J to 3 bases, leaving 6 bases not matched to a gene. Germline V CDR1 and CDR2: SGHRS, YFSETQ. The CDR3 spans 16 residues. CDR3 bases: TGCGCCAGCAGCTCCAGGACTAGCGGGAGTGTCTACGAGCAGTACTTC. Translating gives CASSSRTSGSVYEQYF.

This clone was picked up a small number of times. The chain has TRBV4-2 and TRBJ2-1; D is uncertain. Trimming took 1 base from V and 6 from J, leaving 13 bases between them. The CDR3 consists of 15 residues. CDR1 is LGHNA, CDR2 YNFKEQ, per germline. CDR3 amino acids: CASSQGVDGPNEQFF. CDR3 in DNA: TGTGCCAGCAGCCAAGGGGTGGACGGTCCCAATGAGCAGTTCTTC.

The chain uses TRBV28 and TRBJ2-7; 12 nucleotides match TRBD2. CDR1 is MDHEN and CDR2 is SYDVKM in the germline V gene. With V trimmed by 4 bases and J by 3 bases, 4 bases remained unmatched. This CDR3 is 15 amino acids long. CDR3: CASSSGTSGFYEQYF. CDR3 DNA: TGTGCCAGCAGTTCCGGGACTAGCGGGTTCTACGAGCAGTACTTC.

This clone was counted a single time. V is TRBV6-1 and J is TRBJ2-1; the D is unclear. Germline assignment: CDR1 MNHNS and CDR2 SASEGT. This CDR3 contains 16 residues. The V and J ends lost 2 bases and 3 bases respectively, with 14 bases between them. The CDR3 DNA reads TGTGCCAGCAGTGAATATTGGTCGGGCGACTACAATGAGCAGTTCTTC. Its protein is CASSEYWSGDYNEQFF.

The chain uses TRBV15 and TRBJ1-1; D remains ambiguous. This CDR3 is 13 amino acids long. Germline assignment: CDR1 LNHNV and CDR2 YYDKDF (reference sequence). Trimming took off 2 bases at V and 7 bases at J, with 11 bases between the two ends. The CDR3 protein is CATSRRQSSEAFF. DNA for the CDR3: TGTGCCACCAGCAGAAGGCAGAGTAGTGAAGCTTTCTTT.